These 7 T cell receptor beta chains were all obtained from the same sample, sequenced in a study of OX40 agonist ivuxolimab in advanced cancers. Generated by immunoSEQ multiplex PCR, the TCRdb table keeps only in-frame clones and is missing some. The table has 50,000 to 65,000 clones, about 93% seen once. Sequencing was performed on CD4+ or CD8+ T cells sorted from blood, taken in a trial of the OX40 agonist ivuxolimab. These receptors were taken from an adult with an advanced solid tumor such as melanoma, head and neck, liver or kidney cancer.

CDR3 protein: CASSLVGGAAYEQYF. DNA of the CDR3: TGCGCCAGCAGCTTGGTGGGGGGAGCAGCCTACGAGCAGTACTTC. This rearrangement joins TRBV5-1 to TRBJ2-7, with D possibly being TRBD2 (6 bases). CDR3 size: 15 residues. V was clipped by 0 bases and J by 2 bases, with 12 bases between them. Germline V gene lookup returns CDR1 SGHRS and CDR2 YFSETQ.

The chain couples TRBV10-3 to TRBJ2-3; D is undetermined. Germline V CDR1 and CDR2: ENHRY, SYGVKD. Trimming took off 6 bases at V and 3 bases at J, with 10 bases between the two ends. The CDR3 runs to 13 residues. As DNA, the CDR3 is TGTGCCATCAGCCCCGAAACGACAGATACGCAGTATTTT. Translating it yields CAISPETTDTQYF.

The genes are TRBV6-6 and TRBJ1-2; D unresolved. Germline values: CDR1 MNHNY, CDR2 SVGAGI (reference sequence). This CDR3 contains 13 residues. Trimming stripped 6 bases from V and 6 bases from J, with 14 bases between. CDR3 region: CASSRGGWDGYTF. CDR3 coding DNA: TGTGCCAGCAGCCGTGGCGGGTGGGATGGCTACACCTTC.

The chain couples TRBV19 to TRBJ2-7, with D possibly being TRBD1 (6 bases). The CDR3 covers 14 residues. Trimming left V 8 bases short and J 5 bases short, with 19 bases between. Germline V gene sequence: CDR1 LNHDA, CDR2 SQIVND (reference sequence). The CDR3 sequence is CASGCRGEFHEQYF. The CDR3 DNA reads as TGTGCCAGTGGATGCAGGGGTGAATTTCACGAGCAGTACTTC.

The chain recombines TRBV28 with TRBJ2-1, with D perhaps TRBD1 or TRBD2 (5 bases each). The CDR3 is made up of 14 amino acids. Germline V gene data show CDR1 as MDHEN and CDR2 as SYDVKM. Trimming removed 4 bases at V and 6 bases at J, with 13 bases between. This CDR3 reads CASSYRDPLNEQFF. CDR3 DNA: TGTGCCAGCAGTTACCGGGACCCTCTCAATGAGCAGTTCTTC.

CDR3 amino acids: CASSLIGLAGEETQYF. DNA for the CDR3: TGTGCCAGCAGCTTGATAGGACTAGCGGGAGAAGAGACCCAGTACTTC. The chain carries TRBV5-4 and TRBJ2-5; TRBD2 matches at 13 bases. Trimming removed 1 base from V and 3 bases from J; junction bases left unmatched: 3. The CDR3 length is 16 residues. Germline CDR1 is SGHNT and CDR2 is YYREEE (reference sequence).

V is TRBV27 and J is TRBJ2-1, with no clear D. Germline CDR1 MNHEY, CDR2 SMNVEV (reference sequence). Trimming took off 4 bases at V and 1 base at J, with 11 bases between the two ends. CDR3 length equals 15 residues. CDR3 coding DNA: TGTGCCAGCAGTTCCGGACCGGAATCCTACAATGAGCAGTTCTTC. Translating it yields CASSSGPESYNEQFF.